This T cell receptor (beta chain) was retrieved from a study of blood T cell repertoires in COVID-19. Study in general: The United States, Italy and Spain provided the acute and convalescent COVID-19 samples.

Sequencing used immunoSEQ multiplex PCR; TCRdb keeps in-frame clones, though not all of them. The table records 90,000 to 100,000 clones, approximately 88% of them present only once. CDR1 is SQVTM, CDR2 ANQGSEA, per germline. The CDR3 loop spans 12 amino acids. V lost 7 bases and J lost 7, with 16 bases in between. Seattle researchers signed up patients amid active infection and tracked them longitudinally. The chain has TRBV29-1 and TRBJ1-2, with D tentatively TRBD1 (6 bases). The TCR comes from a man aged 45 to 65 with COVID-19, enrolled during active disease. Sequencing was done on a sample of peripheral blood. For the CDR3, the DNA is TGCAGCGCTACCAACAGGGTTGGTGGCTACACCTTC. Translated, it gives CSATNRVGGYTF.